The 8 T cell receptor beta chains below all came from one sample that was sequenced in a study of T-cell memory formation after mild COVID-19. MiXCR, run by TCRdb on the 5' RACE reads, gives a single entry per CDR3 protein. The repertoire includes roughly 610,000 distinct CDR3 sequences, about 18% of them detected once, and about 8.1% sits in the top ten. The sequenced material came from PBMCs or a T cell subset sorted from them (not recorded which). The receptors derive from an adult woman who had mild COVID-19 (a few samples of this study predate the infection). Cell type and time point are not known.

The CDR3 spells CASRNRDSRNTIYF. The CDR3 coding sequence is TGTGCCAGCAGGAATCGGGACAGCAGAAACACCATATATTTT. The chain combines TRBV7-2 with TRBJ1-3; TRBD1 matches 7 bases. CDR1 and CDR2 from the germline V gene are SGHTA and FQGNSA. This CDR3 contains 14 residues. Unmatched junction bases numbered 7, after V lost 6 bases and J lost 5 bases.

This clonotype was seen a handful of times. Because the CDR3's place on the DNA is in doubt, the DNA is left out and the CDR3 is given as listed by TCRdb. The rearrangement uses TRBV7-9 and TRBJ2-1. Per the germline V gene, CDR1 is SEHNR and CDR2 is FQNEAQ (reference sequence). The CDR3 is 13 amino acids long, termini counted. The CDR3 loop reads CASSFATVGSGSF.

This clonotype was recorded at least ten times. The rearrangement links TRBV7-2 to TRBJ2-1, with 8 positions matching TRBD2. Unmatched junction bases numbered 9, after V lost 1 base and J lost 7 bases. Germline CDR1 reads SGHTA; CDR2 reads FQGNSA. This CDR3 contains 16 residues. As DNA, the CDR3 is TGTGCCAGCAGCTTAGAATCGGGACTAGGTCGTAATGAGCAGTTCTTC. Translated, it gives CASSLESGLGRNEQFF.

V is TRBV7-8 and J is TRBJ2-5; D perhaps matches TRBD2 (6 bases). Per germline, CDR1 SGHVS and CDR2 FQNEAQ. CDR3 length equals 15 residues. Trimming left V 0 bases short and J 5 bases short, with 13 bases between. This chain's CDR3 is CASSLARDLGETQYF. DNA for the CDR3: TGTGCCAGCAGCTTAGCGCGGGACTTGGGGGAGACCCAGTACTTC. Based on the CDR3 plus reference TRBV7-8 and TRBJ2-5, the full variable domain is GAGVSQSPRYKVAKRGQDVALRCDPISGHVSLFWYQQALGQGPEFLTYFQNEAQLDKSGLPSDRFFAERPEGSVSTLKIQRTQQEDSAVYLCASSLARDLGETQYFGPGTRLLVL.

This clonotype was seen only a few times. The chain couples TRBV5-1 to TRBJ2-7; D is possibly TRBD1 (7 bases). Trimming left V 0 bases short and J 3 bases short, with 13 bases between. The CDR3 contains 15 residues. From germline, CDR1 is SGHRS and CDR2 YFSETQ. The CDR3 here is CASSLVRGASYEQYF. The CDR3 DNA reads as TGCGCCAGCAGCTTGGTCAGGGGGGCGAGCTACGAGCAGTACTTC.

A few counts support this clonotype. The V call is TRBV7-9, the J call TRBJ2-1, with D tentatively TRBD2 (6 bases). Germline V gene sequence: CDR1 SEHNR, CDR2 FQNEAQ (reference sequence). This CDR3 has 14 residues. V lost 3 bases to trimming and J lost 13 bases, with 19 bases between them. CDR3 protein: CASSFGRESRSQFF. The CDR3, as DNA: TGTGCCAGCAGCTTCGGCCGGGAGTCTAGGTCCCAGTTCTTC.

In its sample, this clonotype was seen a few times. This sequence joins TRBV6-1 and TRBJ2-5; 7 bases align to TRBD1. Germline CDR1 reads MNHNS; CDR2 reads SASEGT. J lost 0 bases, V lost 5 bases, and 3 bases had no gene match. The CDR3 has 14 residues. CDR3 in DNA: TGTGCCAGCAGTAAACAGGGGCACCAAGAGACCCAGTACTTC. Residues: CASSKQGHQETQYF.

This clonotype was detected many times. The chain employs TRBV4-2 and TRBJ1-4; maybe TRBD1 (5 bases). The germline V and J ends were trimmed by 3 bases and 5 bases, with 16 bases remaining between them. This CDR3 is built from 16 residues. Germline V gene sequence: CDR1 LGHNA, CDR2 YNFKEQ. The CDR3 bases are TGTGCCAGCAGCCAGGGCTCGCAGGGAGGAAATGAAAAACTGTTTTTT. This encodes CASSQGSQGGNEKLFF.